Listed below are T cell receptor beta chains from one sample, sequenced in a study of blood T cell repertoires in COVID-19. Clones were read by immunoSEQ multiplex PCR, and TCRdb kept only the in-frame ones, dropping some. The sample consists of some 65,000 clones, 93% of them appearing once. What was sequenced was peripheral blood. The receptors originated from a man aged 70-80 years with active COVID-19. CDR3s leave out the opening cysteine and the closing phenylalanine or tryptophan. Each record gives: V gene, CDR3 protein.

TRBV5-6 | ASSLDINYGYT
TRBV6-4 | ASSRTGDGANVLT
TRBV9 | ASSAGDSGNTIY
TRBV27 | ASIRTGRDNSPLH
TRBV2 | ASSDMTANTGELF
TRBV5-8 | ASSWERGRPKDETQY
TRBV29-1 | SVATGNMETQY
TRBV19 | ASRHTGGRETQY
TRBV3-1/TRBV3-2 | ASSQDRTGADIQY
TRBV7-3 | ASSQTGPGQGGDTQY
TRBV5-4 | ASSFSGGETQY
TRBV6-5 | ASSLGYNSPLH
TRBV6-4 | ASSEQGATGELF
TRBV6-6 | ASSYSVGGGELF
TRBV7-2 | ASSKNHGQGYEQY
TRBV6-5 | ASSPQGPPQPQH
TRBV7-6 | ASSSNREISYGYT
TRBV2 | ASSQNHLTLAGGIDTQY
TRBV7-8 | ASSFRRGNTEAF
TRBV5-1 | ASSRVGRDSSYEQY
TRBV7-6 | ASSFRGGYNEQF
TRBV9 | ASSEDRSSYNEQF
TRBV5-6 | ASSLSQGYGYT
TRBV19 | ASKGQTSNGANVLT
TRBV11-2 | ASSPGGQGEETQY
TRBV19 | ASSKLAGRGETQY
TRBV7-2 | ASSSGTGISYEQY
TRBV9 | ASSGQGAVGEQY